This TCR beta chain emerged from a study of T cell changes during pregnancy in multiple sclerosis. Sequencing was performed with immunoSEQ multiplex PCR; in TCRdb, only in-frame clones are kept and a portion is missing. The profile shows about 59,000 clones, around nine tenths of them singletons. This CDR3 has 15 residues. V dropped 5 bases and J dropped 1 base, with 14 bases sitting between them. Germline CDR1 is SGHVS and CDR2 is FNYEAQ. This specimen was peripheral blood, taken in the third trimester of pregnancy. The J gene is TRBJ2-5, the V gene TRBV7-6; D remains unclear. The TCR originated in a female donor in good health, enrolled as a control in a pregnancy study. The CDR3 DNA reads TGTGCCAGCAGCCCCGCCTGGGCCGCCCAAGAGACCCAGTACTTC. Its protein product is CASSPAWAAQETQYF.